The 14 T cell receptor beta chains below all came from one sample that was sequenced in a study of CD8 T cells in ankylosing spondylitis. TCRdb recomputed calls from the 5' RACE reads with MiXCR, one row per CDR3 protein. The profile covers 50,000 to 70,000 distinct CDR3 sequences, with 6% to 8% appearing a single time and about 4.6% taken by the ten largest. The sequencing input was synovial fluid, either unsorted or a sorted T cell fraction (not recorded which). The origin of the receptors is a male donor with ankylosing spondylitis.

The chain couples TRBV7-3 to TRBJ2-7; D unclear. Germline V lookup: CDR1 SGHTA, CDR2 FQGTGA. This CDR3 comprises 13 residues. V gave up 5 bases and J gave up 4 bases, with 12 bases separating them. The DNA of the CDR3 is TGTGCCAGCAGCCTATCCCATGGATACGAGCAGTACTTC. It specifies CASSLSHGYEQYF. Full variable domain (rest looked up from reference TRBV7-3 and TRBJ2-7): GAGVSQTPSNKVTEKGKYVELRCDPISGHTALYWYRQSLGQGPEFLIYFQGTGAADDSGLPNDRFFAVRPEGSVSTLKIQRTERGDSAVYLCASSLSHGYEQYFGPGTRLTVT.

This clonotype was picked up a small number of times. The chain employs TRBV5-1 and TRBJ1-1; D perhaps matches TRBD1 (5 bases). The germline V gene encodes CDR1 SGHRS and CDR2 YFSETQ. V lost 5 bases, J lost 5 bases, and 19 bases lay in between. The CDR3 sequence is 15 residues long. As DNA, the CDR3 is TGCGCCAGCAGGCGGGGGAGCGGGGTCGAGACTGAAGCTTTCTTT. This encodes CASRRGSGVETEAFF.

This clonotype was counted at least ten times. The V call is TRBV12-3 or TRBV12-4, the J call TRBJ2-1; 7 bases are shared with TRBD2. V was pared by 5 bases and J by 4 bases, with 11 bases of the junction left unmatched. The CDR3 runs 16 residues. CDR3 residues: CASSPIWGGDYNEQFF. The CDR3 bases are TGTGCCAGCAGTCCAATATGGGGAGGGGATTACAATGAGCAGTTCTTC.

A few counts support this clonotype. The chain combines TRBV20-1 with TRBJ1-2, with TRBD1 matching 12 bases. The germline V gene encodes CDR1 DFQATT and CDR2 SNEGSKA (reference sequence). The J segment lost 5 bases and the V segment lost 6 bases, leaving 10 bases of the junction unmatched. CDR3 length: 15 residues. This CDR3 is CSASPGTGGGYGYTF. CDR3 sequence (DNA): TGCAGTGCGAGCCCCGGGACAGGGGGCGGGTATGGCTACACCTTC.

The rearrangement links TRBV7-3 to TRBJ2-2; a possible D gene is TRBD2 (5 bases). The CDR3 spans 15 residues. Germline CDR1 is SGHTA and CDR2 is FQGTGA. V lost 1 base and J lost 17, with 23 bases in between. In DNA, the CDR3 is TGTGCCAGCAGCTTAATTTCCGAGCGGCCCCAGCTGTTTTTTTTT. Protein sequence: CASSLISERPQLFFF.

This clonotype has at least ten counts. The chain couples TRBV6-5 to TRBJ2-1, with 13 bases that match TRBD2. Germline V gene data show CDR1 as MNHEY and CDR2 as SVGAGI. The length of the CDR3 is 17 residues. The junction had 3 bases not matched to a gene; V was cut back by 0 bases and J by 4 bases. CDR3 residues: CASSYSGLAGVYNEQFF. CDR3 in DNA: TGTGCCAGCAGTTACTCAGGACTAGCGGGAGTGTACAATGAGCAGTTCTTC.

In this sample, this clonotype turned up many times. V usage is TRBV5-1 and J usage is TRBJ2-6; D is unclear. Germline V gene sequence: CDR1 SGHRS, CDR2 YFSETQ. V lost 1 base and J 4 bases, leaving 9 bases between the germline ends. The CDR3 extends over 15 amino acids. The CDR3 spells CASSLLGNGANVLTF. Here the CDR3 DNA reads TGCGCCAGCAGCTTGCTAGGGAACGGGGCCAACGTCCTGACTTTC.

This clonotype occurred a few times. The gene calls are TRBV7-9 and TRBJ2-2, with 10 bases identical to TRBD2. The germline V gene encodes CDR1 SEHNR and CDR2 FQNEAQ (reference sequence). The CDR3 is made up of 17 amino acids. With V trimmed by 5 bases and J by 2 bases, 8 bases remained unmatched. The CDR3 nucleotides are TGTGCCAGCAGCGTAGGGATAGCGGGAGGAAACACCGGGGAGCTGTTTTTT. Protein: CASSVGIAGGNTGELFF.

This clonotype came up many times. This sequence joins TRBV5-1 and TRBJ2-1, with a weak D call TRBD1 (6 bases). This CDR3 contains 15 residues. Trimming took 4 bases from V and 6 from J, leaving 17 bases between them. Per the germline V gene, CDR1 is SGHRS and CDR2 is YFSETQ. The chain's CDR3 is CASSQQGPLSNEQFF. The DNA for the CDR3 is TGCGCCAGCAGCCAACAGGGCCCCCTCTCCAATGAGCAGTTCTTC.

V gene TRBV2 combines with J gene TRBJ1-6; D might be TRBD1 (6 bases). V was cut by 7 bases and J by 7 bases, with 17 bases left in between. CDR3 length equals 15 residues. Germline CDR1 reads SNHLY; CDR2 reads FYNNEI. This chain's CDR3 is CASTQTRQANSPLHF. CDR3 DNA: TGTGCCAGCACTCAGACCCGACAGGCGAATTCACCCCTCCACTTT.

This clonotype was counted at least ten times. This rearrangement joins TRBV12-3 or TRBV12-4 to TRBJ1-5; D gene ambiguous. V dropped 6 bases and J dropped 4 bases, with 10 bases sitting between them. The CDR3 has 13 amino acids. The CDR3: CASSLWINQPQHF. The CDR3 DNA reads as TGTGCCAGCAGCCTATGGATAAATCAGCCCCAGCATTTT.

V is TRBV2 and J is TRBJ2-2; the D is unclear. From germline, CDR1 is SNHLY and CDR2 FYNNEI. CDR3 length equals 15 residues. Between the trimmed V and J ends, which lost 7 bases and 5 bases, there was a span of 17 bases. The CDR3 region has the DNA TGTGCCAGCATGGAGTTTCGGCGGAATACCGGGGAGCTGTTTTTT. Translation gives CASMEFRRNTGELFF.

This clonotype was seen more than once but under ten times. The rearrangement joins TRBV11-3 to TRBJ2-7, with 12 nucleotides matching TRBD1. The CDR3 covers 15 residues. In germline, CDR1 is SGHNT, CDR2 YENEEA. Trimming cost V 0 bases and J 6 bases; bases outside gene matches: 3. The CDR3 nucleotides are TGTGCCAGCAGCTTAGACGGGACAGGGGGCAGCGAGCAGTACTTC. Translating it yields CASSLDGTGGSEQYF.

This clonotype showed up just a few times. This chain connects TRBV5-1 to TRBJ2-2; D may be TRBD1 or TRBD2 (5 bases each). This CDR3 region has 15 residues. Trimming pared 4 bases from V and 0 bases from J, leaving 10 bases between. CDR1 and CDR2 from the germline V gene are SGHRS and YFSETQ. The CDR3 reads CASSRLGANTGELFF. The DNA for the CDR3 is TGCGCCAGCAGCCGGCTGGGGGCGAACACCGGGGAGCTGTTTTTT.